These T cell receptor beta chains were read from a single sample in a study of beta chain features in type 1 diabetes. This table comes from immunoSEQ multiplex PCR, and its TCRdb copy is limited to in-frame clones, with some not included. The top ten clones hold more than 0.06% of a sample with about 110,000 clones, roughly 43% of them seen once. Input material: stem cell memory CD4+ T cells from blood. These receptors all stem from a woman aged 18-35 years in good health. Each CDR3 is given with its conserved first and last residue. Fields, in order: V gene, J gene, clone size, D gene, CDR3 protein, CDR3 DNA. D genes are given only for firm matches. Where a row states a size, it is once, few, many or the class of an expanded clone; other rows omit it.

V gene: TRBV9; J gene: TRBJ2-3; clone size: -; D gene: TRBD2; CDR3 protein: CASSGGLAALGDTQYF; CDR3 DNA: TGTGCCAGCAGCGGGGGACTAGCGGCACTGGGAGATACGCAGTATTTT
V gene: TRBV29-1; J gene: TRBJ1-2; clone size: -; D gene: TRBD1; CDR3 protein: CSVQDRGDIGYTF; CDR3 DNA: TGCAGCGTTCAAGACAGGGGGGATATAGGCTACACCTTC
V gene: TRBV7-9; J gene: TRBJ2-5; clone size: -; D gene: TRBD2; CDR3 protein: CASSLGRTSGQETQYF; CDR3 DNA: TGTGCCAGCAGCTTAGGAAGAACTAGCGGCCAAGAGACCCAGTACTTC
V gene: TRBV29-1; J gene: TRBJ2-1; clone size: -; D gene: -; CDR3 protein: CSVRGLSYNEQFF; CDR3 DNA: TGCAGCGTTCGGGGGTTGTCCTACAATGAGCAGTTCTTC
V gene: TRBV7-2; J gene: TRBJ2-5; clone size: once; D gene: -; CDR3 protein: CASSLWSRRDWELETQYF; CDR3 DNA: TGTGCCAGCAGCTTATGGAGTCGGCGGGACTGGGAGTTAGAGACCCAGTACTTC
V gene: TRBV10-3; J gene: TRBJ1-1; clone size: -; D gene: -; CDR3 protein: CAISEGNSMNTEAFF; CDR3 DNA: TGTGCCATCAGTGAAGGAAACAGCATGAACACTGAAGCTTTCTTT
V gene: TRBV4-1; J gene: TRBJ2-3; clone size: -; D gene: -; CDR3 protein: CASSHRIGRGGTDTQYF; CDR3 DNA: TGCGCCAGCAGCCACCGGATAGGCCGGGGTGGCACAGATACGCAGTATTTT
V gene: TRBV11-2; J gene: TRBJ1-3; clone size: -; D gene: TRBD1; CDR3 protein: CASSSLDRGNTIYF; CDR3 DNA: TGTGCCAGCAGCTCGTTGGACAGGGGAAACACCATATATTTT
V gene: TRBV11-2; J gene: TRBJ1-5; clone size: -; D gene: -; CDR3 protein: CASSLGPGQQPQHF; CDR3 DNA: TGTGCCAGCAGCTTAGGTCCAGGGCAACAGCCCCAGCATTTT
V gene: TRBV29-1; J gene: TRBJ2-3; clone size: few; D gene: TRBD1; CDR3 protein: CSLRDRASTDTQYF; CDR3 DNA: TGCAGCCTCCGGGACAGGGCTAGCACAGATACGCAGTATTTT
V gene: TRBV2; J gene: TRBJ1-5; clone size: -; D gene: -; CDR3 protein: CASSNRENQPQHF; CDR3 DNA: TGTGCCAGCAGTAACAGGGAAAATCAGCCCCAGCATTTT
V gene: TRBV4-3; J gene: TRBJ2-1; clone size: -; D gene: -; CDR3 protein: CASSQDGSLSYNEQFF; CDR3 DNA: TGCGCCAGCAGCCAAGATGGTAGCTTGAGTTACAATGAGCAGTTCTTC
V gene: TRBV7-2; J gene: TRBJ2-3; clone size: few; D gene: -; CDR3 protein: CASSKISSVTDTQYF; CDR3 DNA: TGTGCCAGCAGCAAGATATCTAGCGTAACAGATACGCAGTATTTT
V gene: TRBV28; J gene: TRBJ2-5; clone size: few; D gene: TRBD2; CDR3 protein: CASSESGRQETQYF; CDR3 DNA: TGTGCCAGCAGTGAAAGCGGGAGGCAAGAGACCCAGTACTTC
V gene: TRBV6-1; J gene: TRBJ2-1; clone size: few; D gene: TRBD2; CDR3 protein: CASSALWTSGPYNEQFF; CDR3 DNA: TGTGCCAGCAGTGCCCTTTGGACTAGCGGTCCCTACAATGAGCAGTTCTTC